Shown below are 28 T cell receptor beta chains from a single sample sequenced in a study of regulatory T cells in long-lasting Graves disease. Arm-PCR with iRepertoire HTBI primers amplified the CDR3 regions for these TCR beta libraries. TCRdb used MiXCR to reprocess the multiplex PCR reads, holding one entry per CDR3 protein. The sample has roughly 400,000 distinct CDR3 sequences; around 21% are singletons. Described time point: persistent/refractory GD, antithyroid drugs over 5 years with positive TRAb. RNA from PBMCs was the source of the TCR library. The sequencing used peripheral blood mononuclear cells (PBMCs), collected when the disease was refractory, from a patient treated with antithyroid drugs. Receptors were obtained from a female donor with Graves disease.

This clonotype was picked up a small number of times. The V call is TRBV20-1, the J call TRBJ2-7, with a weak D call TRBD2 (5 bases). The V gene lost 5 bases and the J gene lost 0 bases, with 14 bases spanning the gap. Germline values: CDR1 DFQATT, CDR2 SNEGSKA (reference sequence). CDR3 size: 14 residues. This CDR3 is CSARWRAYSYEQYF. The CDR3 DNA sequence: TGCAGTGCTCGGTGGCGGGCATACTCCTACGAGCAGTACTTC.

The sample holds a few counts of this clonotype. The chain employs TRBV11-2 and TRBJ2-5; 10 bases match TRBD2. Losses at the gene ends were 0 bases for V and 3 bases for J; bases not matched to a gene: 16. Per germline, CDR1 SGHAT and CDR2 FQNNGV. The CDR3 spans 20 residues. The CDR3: CASSLDRSSGRVYPKETQYF. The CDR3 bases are TGTGCCAGCAGCTTAGATCGGTCTAGCGGGAGAGTGTACCCTAAAGAGACCCAGTACTTC.

Written as DNA, the CDR3 is TGTGCCTGGACTTTTTCTAGCACAGATACGCAGTATTTT. Its protein product is CAWTFSSTDTQYF. The chain recombines TRBV30 with TRBJ2-3; D is unclear. The V end was cut by 4 bases, the J end by 0 bases, with 8 bases between. Germline V gene sequence: CDR1 GTSNPN, CDR2 SVGIG (reference sequence). The CDR3 has 13 amino acids.

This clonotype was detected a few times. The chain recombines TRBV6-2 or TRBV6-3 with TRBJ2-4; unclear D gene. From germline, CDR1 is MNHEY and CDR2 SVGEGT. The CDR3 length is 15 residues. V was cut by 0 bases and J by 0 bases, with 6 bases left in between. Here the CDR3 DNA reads TGTGCCAGCAGTTACTCTCCGGTAGCCAAAAACATTCAGTACTTC. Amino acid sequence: CASSYSPVAKNIQYF.

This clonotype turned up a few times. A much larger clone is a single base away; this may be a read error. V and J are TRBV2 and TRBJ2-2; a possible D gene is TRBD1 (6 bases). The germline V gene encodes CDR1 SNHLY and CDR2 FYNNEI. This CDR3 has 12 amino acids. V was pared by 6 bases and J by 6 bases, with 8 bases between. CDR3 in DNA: TGTGCCAGCAGCCAGGGGTCCGGGGAGCTGTTTTTT. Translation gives CASSQGSGELFF.

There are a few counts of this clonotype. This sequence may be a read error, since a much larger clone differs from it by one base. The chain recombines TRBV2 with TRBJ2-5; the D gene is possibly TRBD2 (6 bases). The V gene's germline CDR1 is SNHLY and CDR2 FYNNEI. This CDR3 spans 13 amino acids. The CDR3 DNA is TGTGCCAGCATCGGAGGGAGTCAAGAGCCCCAGTACTTC. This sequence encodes CASIGGSQEPQYF.

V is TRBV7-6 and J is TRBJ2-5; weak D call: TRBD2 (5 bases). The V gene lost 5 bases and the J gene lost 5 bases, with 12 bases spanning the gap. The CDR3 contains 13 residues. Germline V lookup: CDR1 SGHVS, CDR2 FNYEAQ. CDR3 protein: CASSRGIFETQYF. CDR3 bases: TGTGCCAGCAGCCGAGGGATATTTGAGACCCAGTACTTC.

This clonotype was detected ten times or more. This CDR3 is CAISARAMNTEAFF. The CDR3 DNA is TGTGCCATCAGTGCGCGGGCCATGAACACTGAAGCTTTCTTT. V gene TRBV10-3 combines with J gene TRBJ1-1; D not resolved. CDR1 is ENHRY, CDR2 SYGVKD, per germline. V lost 4 bases, J lost 0 bases, and 9 bases lay in between. CDR3 length: 14 amino acids.

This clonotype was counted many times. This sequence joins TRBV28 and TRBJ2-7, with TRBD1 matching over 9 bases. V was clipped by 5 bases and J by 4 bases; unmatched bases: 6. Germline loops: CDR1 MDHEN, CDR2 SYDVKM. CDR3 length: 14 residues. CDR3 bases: TGTGCCAGCAGTAGCTATGACAGGGGGTACGAGCAGTACTTC. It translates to CASSSYDRGYEQYF.

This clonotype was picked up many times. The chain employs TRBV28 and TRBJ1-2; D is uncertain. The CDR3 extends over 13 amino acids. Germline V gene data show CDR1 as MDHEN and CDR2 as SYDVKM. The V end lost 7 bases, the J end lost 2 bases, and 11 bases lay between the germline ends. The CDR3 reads CASTAGGNYGYTF. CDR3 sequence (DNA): TGTGCCAGCACCGCCGGAGGGAACTATGGCTACACCTTC.

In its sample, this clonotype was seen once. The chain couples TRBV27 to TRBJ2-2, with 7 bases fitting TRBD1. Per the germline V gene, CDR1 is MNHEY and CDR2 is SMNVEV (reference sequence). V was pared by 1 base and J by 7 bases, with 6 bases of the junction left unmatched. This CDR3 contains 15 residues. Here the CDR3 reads CASSLLGGANGELFF. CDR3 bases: TGTGCCAGCAGTTTATTAGGGGGCGCGAACGGGGAGCTGTTTTTT.

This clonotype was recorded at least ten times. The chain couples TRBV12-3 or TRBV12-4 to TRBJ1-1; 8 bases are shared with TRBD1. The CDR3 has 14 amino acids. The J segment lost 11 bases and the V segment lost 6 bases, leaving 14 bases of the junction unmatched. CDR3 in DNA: TGTGCCAGCAGCCCCGGGACAGGCCGTAGCCGGGCTTTCTTT. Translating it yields CASSPGTGRSRAFF.

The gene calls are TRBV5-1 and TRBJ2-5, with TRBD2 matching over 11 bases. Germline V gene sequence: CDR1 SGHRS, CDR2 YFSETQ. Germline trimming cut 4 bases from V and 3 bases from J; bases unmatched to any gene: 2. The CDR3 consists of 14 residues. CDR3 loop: CASSKGLAEETQYF. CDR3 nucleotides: TGCGCCAGCAGCAAGGGACTAGCGGAAGAGACCCAGTACTTC.

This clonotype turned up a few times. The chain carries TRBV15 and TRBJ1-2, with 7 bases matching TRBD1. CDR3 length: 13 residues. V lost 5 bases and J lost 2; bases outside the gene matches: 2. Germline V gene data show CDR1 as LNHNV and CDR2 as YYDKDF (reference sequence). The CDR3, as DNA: TGTGCCACCAGCGAGGACAGGAACTATGGCTACACCTTC. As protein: CATSEDRNYGYTF.

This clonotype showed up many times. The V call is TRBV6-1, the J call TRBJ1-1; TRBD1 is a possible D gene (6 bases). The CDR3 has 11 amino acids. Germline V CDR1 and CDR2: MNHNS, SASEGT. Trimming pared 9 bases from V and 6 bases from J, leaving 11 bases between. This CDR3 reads CASWRGAEAFF. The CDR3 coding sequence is TGTGCCAGTTGGAGGGGGGCTGAAGCTTTCTTT.

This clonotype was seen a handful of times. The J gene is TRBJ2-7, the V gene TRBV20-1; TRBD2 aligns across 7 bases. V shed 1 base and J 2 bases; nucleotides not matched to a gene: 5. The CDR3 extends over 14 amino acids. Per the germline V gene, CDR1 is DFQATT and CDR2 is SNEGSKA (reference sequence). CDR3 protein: CSARGGGSTYEQYF. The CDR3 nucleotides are TGCAGTGCTAGAGGGGGGGGGAGTACCTACGAGCAGTACTTC.

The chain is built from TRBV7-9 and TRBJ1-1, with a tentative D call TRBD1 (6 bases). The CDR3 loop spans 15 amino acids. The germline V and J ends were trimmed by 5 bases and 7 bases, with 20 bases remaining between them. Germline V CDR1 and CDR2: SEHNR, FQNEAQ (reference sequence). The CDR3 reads CASSGTGGALGEAFF. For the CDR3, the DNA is TGTGCCAGCAGCGGGACGGGGGGCGCCTTAGGTGAAGCTTTCTTT.

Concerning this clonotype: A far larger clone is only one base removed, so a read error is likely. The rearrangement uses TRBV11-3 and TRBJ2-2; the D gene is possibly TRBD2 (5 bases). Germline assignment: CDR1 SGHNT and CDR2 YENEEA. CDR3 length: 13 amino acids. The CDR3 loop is CASSLEVTGEPFF. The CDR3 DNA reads TGTGCCAGCAGCCTGGAGGTTACCGGGGAGCCGTTTTTT.

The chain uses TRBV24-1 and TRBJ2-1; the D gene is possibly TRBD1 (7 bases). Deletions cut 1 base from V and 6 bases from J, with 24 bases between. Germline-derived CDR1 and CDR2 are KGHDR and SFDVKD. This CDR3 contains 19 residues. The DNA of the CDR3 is TGTGCCACCAGTGATTTTGGGGCAGGGGGGTTAAGTAACTTCAATGAGCAGTTCTTC. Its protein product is CATSDFGAGGLSNFNEQFF.

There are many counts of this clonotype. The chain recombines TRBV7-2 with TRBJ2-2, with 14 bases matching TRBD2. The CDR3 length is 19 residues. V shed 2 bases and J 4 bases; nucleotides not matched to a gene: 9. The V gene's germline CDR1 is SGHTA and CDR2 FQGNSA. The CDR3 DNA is TGTGCCAGCAGCTTACCCGGCGGACTAGCGGGAGGAGTCACCGGGGAGCTGTTTTTT. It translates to CASSLPGGLAGGVTGELFF. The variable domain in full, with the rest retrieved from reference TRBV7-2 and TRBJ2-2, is GAGVSQSPSNKVTEKGKDVELRCDPISGHTALYWYRQSLGQGLEFLIYFQGNSAPDKSGLPSDRFSAERTGGSVSTLTIQRTQQEDSAVYLCASSLPGGLAGGVTGELFFGEGSRLTVL.

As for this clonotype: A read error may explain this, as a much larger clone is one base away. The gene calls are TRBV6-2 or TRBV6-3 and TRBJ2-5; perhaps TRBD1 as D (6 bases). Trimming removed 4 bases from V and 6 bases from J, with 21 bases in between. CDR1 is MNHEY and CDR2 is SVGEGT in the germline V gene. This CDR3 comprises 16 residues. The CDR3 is CASSFGQPESLKTQYF. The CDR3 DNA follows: TGTGCCAGCAGTTTCGGACAGCCTGAAAGTTTAAAGACCCAGTACTTC.

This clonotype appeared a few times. The chain's CDR3 is CASSSAKGYEQYF. CDR3 in DNA: TGCGCCAGCAGCTCCGCAAAGGGCTACGAGCAGTACTTC. This chain joins TRBV5-1 and TRBJ2-7; D not resolved. CDR3 length: 13 amino acids. The V gene lost 3 bases and the J gene lost 3 bases, with 10 bases spanning the gap. Germline CDR1 and CDR2: SGHRS and YFSETQ.

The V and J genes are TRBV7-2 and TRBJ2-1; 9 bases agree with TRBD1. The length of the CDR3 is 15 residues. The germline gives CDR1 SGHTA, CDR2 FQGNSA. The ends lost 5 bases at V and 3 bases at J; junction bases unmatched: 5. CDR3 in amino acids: CASSQGQGNYNEQFF. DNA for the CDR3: TGTGCCAGCAGCCAGGGACAGGGTAACTACAATGAGCAGTTCTTC.

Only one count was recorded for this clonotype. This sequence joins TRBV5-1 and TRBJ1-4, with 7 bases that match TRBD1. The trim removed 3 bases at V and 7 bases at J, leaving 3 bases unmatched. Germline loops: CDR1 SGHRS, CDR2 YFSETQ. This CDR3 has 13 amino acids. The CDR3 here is CASSSGQPEKLFF. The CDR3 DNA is TGCGCCAGCAGCTCGGGACAGCCTGAAAAACTGTTTTTT. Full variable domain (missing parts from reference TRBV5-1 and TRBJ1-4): KAGVTQTPRYLIKTRGQQVTLSCSPISGHRSVSWYQQTPGQGLQFLFEYFSETQRNKGNFPGRFSGRQFSNSRSEMNVSTLELGDSALYLCASSSGQPEKLFFGSGTQLSVL.

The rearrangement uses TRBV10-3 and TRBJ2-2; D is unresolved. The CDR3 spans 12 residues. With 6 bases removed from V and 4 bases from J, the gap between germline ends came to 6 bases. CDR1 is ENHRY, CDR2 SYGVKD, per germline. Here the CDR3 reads CAIRWGTGELFF. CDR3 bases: TGTGCCATCAGGTGGGGCACCGGGGAGCTGTTTTTT.

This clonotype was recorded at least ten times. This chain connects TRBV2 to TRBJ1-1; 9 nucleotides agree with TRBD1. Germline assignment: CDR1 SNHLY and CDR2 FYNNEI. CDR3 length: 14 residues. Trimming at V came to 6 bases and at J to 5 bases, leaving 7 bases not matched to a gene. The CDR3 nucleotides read TGTGCCAGCAGGTCACAGGGGGCGCGTACTGAAGCTTTCTTT. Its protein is CASRSQGARTEAFF.

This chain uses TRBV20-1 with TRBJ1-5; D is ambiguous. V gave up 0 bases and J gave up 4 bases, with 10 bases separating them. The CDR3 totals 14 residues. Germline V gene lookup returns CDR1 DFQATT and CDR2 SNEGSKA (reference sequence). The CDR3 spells CSARESEGNQPQHF. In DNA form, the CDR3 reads TGCAGTGCTAGAGAGTCAGAGGGTAATCAGCCCCAGCATTTT.

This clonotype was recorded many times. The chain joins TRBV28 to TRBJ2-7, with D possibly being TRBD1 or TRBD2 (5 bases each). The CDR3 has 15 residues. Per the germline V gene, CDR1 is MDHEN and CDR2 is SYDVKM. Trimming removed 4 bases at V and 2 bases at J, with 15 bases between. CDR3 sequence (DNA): TGTGCCAGCAGTTCTACAGGAGGCCGGACCTACGAGCAGTACTTC. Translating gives CASSSTGGRTYEQYF. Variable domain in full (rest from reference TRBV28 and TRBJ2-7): DVKVTQSSRYLVKRTGEKVFLECVQDMDHENMFWYRQDPGLGLRLIYFSYDVKMKEKGDIPEGYSVSREKKERFSLILESASTNQTSMYLCASSSTGGRTYEQYFGPGTRLTVT.